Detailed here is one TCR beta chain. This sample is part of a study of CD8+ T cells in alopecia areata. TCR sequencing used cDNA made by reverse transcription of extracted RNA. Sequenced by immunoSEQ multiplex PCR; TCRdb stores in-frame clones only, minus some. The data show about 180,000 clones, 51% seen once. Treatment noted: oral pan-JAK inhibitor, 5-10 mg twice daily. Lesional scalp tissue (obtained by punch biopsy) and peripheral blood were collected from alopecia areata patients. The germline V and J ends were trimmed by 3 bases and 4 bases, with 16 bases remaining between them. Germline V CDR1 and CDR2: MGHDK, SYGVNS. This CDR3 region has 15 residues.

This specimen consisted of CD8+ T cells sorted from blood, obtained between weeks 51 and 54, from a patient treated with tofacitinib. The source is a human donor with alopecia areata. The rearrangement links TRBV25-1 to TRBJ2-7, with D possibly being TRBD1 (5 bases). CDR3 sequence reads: CASSDMRSPGYEQYF. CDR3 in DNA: TGTGCCAGCAGTGATATGCGAAGTCCAGGGTACGAGCAGTACTTC.